This T cell receptor beta chain was captured in a study of CD8 T cells in ankylosing spondylitis. The study, taken as a whole, reports: In peripheral blood, disease-linked CD8+ clones occurred at relatively low frequencies. Researchers reportedly found disease-linked clones significantly enriched in matched ankylosing spondylitis synovial fluid. Several of the motif variants were reported before in synovial fluid and blood from reactive arthritis. A motif of eight highly homologous TCR beta variants was seen as apparently characteristic of ankylosing spondylitis blood.

With regard to this clonotype: The target antigen is unknown.

The germline V gene has CDR1 MNHEY and CDR2 SVGEGT. Trimming left V 2 bases short and J 7 bases short, with 12 bases between. This CDR3 has 14 residues. Quantitative molecular-barcoded 5'-RACE generated the TCR beta libraries. From the 5' RACE reads, TCRdb called clonotypes with MiXCR, one entry per CDR3 protein. The profile shows more than 650,000 distinct CDR3 sequences, roughly 12% of them singletons. The source is a male donor with ankylosing spondylitis. V usage is TRBV6-2 or TRBV6-3 and J usage is TRBJ1-5; TRBD1 is a possible D gene (6 bases). Sequenced sample: blood, either unsorted or a sorted T cell fraction (not recorded which). The CDR3 coding sequence is TGTGCCAGCAGTTACGGATCAGGGGTCCAGCCCCAGCATTTT. It codes for CASSYGSGVQPQHF.